The clone carrying this T cell receptor beta chain came up a few times. The antigen remains unidentified. The source of the sample is a study of cytomegalovirus exposure and HLA in healthy donors. While unrecorded immune exposures were likely, the donors were nominally healthy when sampled. Findings of the study overall: According to a later analysis, donors in an Asian-associated ancestry cluster reportedly had fewer N-insertions than the approximately 620-donor mean. TCR beta chains associated with HLA were, in a later analysis, more clonally expanded than equally common others.

Germline V CDR1 and CDR2: MGHRA, YSYEKL. The V and J ends lost 1 base and 8 bases respectively, with 18 bases between them. The CDR3 length is 16 residues. The PCR was carried out with 60 Vbeta primers and 13 Jbeta primers. Only in-frame clones appear in the TCRdb table, and some are missing; sequencing was by immunoSEQ multiplex PCR. Among some 140,000 clones listed, 70% to 80% were seen once. The origin of this receptor is a female donor in good health and CMV-seronegative. The rearrangement links TRBV4-1 to TRBJ2-1; TRBD2 is a possible D gene (6 bases). The sample consisted of PBMCs. CDR3 coding DNA: TGCGCCAGCAGCCAAGTCGGGGGAGCGATTGCGGATGAGCAGTTCTTC. This sequence encodes CASSQVGGAIADEQFF.